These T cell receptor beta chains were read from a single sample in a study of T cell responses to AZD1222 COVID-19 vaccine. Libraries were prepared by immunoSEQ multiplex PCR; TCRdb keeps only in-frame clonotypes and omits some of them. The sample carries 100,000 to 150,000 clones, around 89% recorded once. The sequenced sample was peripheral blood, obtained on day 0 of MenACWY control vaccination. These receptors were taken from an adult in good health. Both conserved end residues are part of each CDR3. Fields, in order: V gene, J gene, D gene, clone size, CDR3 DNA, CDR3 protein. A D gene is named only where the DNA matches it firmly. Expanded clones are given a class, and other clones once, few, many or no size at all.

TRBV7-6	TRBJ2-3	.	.	TGTGCCAGCAGCTTAGGGGAGTGGGAGATCACAGATACGCAGTATTTT	CASSLGEWEITDTQYF
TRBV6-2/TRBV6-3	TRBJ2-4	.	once	TGTGCCAGCAGTTTCAGGGGTTGGGGGAACATTCAGTACTTC	CASSFRGWGNIQYF
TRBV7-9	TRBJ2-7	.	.	TGTGCCAGCAGTTCTTGGGGGGTGGACGAGCAGTACTTC	CASSSWGVDEQYF
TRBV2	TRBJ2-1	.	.	TGTGCCAGCATTCTGACTAGTTTAGGCAATGAGCAGTTCTTC	CASILTSLGNEQFF
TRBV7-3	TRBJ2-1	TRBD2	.	TGTGCCAGCAGCTTCGGGACTAGCGTCAATGAGCAGTTCTTC	CASSFGTSVNEQFF
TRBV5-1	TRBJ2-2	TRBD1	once	TGCGCCAGCAGCCGGACAGGGGCGAACACCGGGGAGCTGTTTTTT	CASSRTGANTGELFF
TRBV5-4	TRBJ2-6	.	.	TGTGCCAGCAGCTTGCGGGCGAGCTCTGGGGCCAACGTCCTGACTTTC	CASSLRASSGANVLTF
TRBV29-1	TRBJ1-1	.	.	TGCAGCGTTGATAGCCTCTTCCATATGAACACTGAAGCTTTCTTT	CSVDSLFHMNTEAFF
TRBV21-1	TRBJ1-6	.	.	TGTGCCAGCAGCAAACCGGAGGCAGGACGCTCCTATAATTCACCCCTCCACTTT	CASSKPEAGRSYNSPLHF
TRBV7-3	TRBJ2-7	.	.	TGTGCCAGCAGCTTGTACAGGCAAAGCGCCCTTTCCTACGAGCAGTACTTC	CASSLYRQSALSYEQYF
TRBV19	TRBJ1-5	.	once	TGTGCCAGTAGTTCTAGGGCGGGGAATCAGCAGCCCCAGCATTTT	CASSSRAGNQQPQHF
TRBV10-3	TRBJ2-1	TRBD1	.	TGTGCCATTAGAGACAGGGGGACCTACAATGAGCAGTTCTTC	CAIRDRGTYNEQFF
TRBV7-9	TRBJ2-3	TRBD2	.	TGTGCCAGCAGCTTATCCATCGGGGGGGCAGATACGCAGTATTTT	CASSLSIGGADTQYF
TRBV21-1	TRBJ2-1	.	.	TGTGCCAGCAGCAGACCGACTAGACCCCGATTGTGCAATGAGCAGTTCTTC	CASSRPTRPRLCNEQFF
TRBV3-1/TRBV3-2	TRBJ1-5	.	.	TGTGCCAGCAGCCAAGATTTAGTGGTACCTCGGGCCCAGCATTTT	CASSQDLVVPRAQHF
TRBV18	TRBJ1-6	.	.	TGTGCCAGCTCCACCACTGCGTGGGATTCACCCCTCCACTTT	CASSTTAWDSPLHF
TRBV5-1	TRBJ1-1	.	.	TGCGCCAGCAGCTTGGTTAACAGGCCCACTGACACTGAAGCTTTCTTT	CASSLVNRPTDTEAFF
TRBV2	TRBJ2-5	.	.	TGTGCCAGCACTTCAGGGTTGGGAGAGACCCAGTACTTC	CASTSGLGETQYF
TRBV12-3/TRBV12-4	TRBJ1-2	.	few	TGTGCCAGCAGTCCTGGGCCAAGGCCCTCCTACACCTTC	CASSPGPRPSYTF
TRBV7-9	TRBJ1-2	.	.	TGTGCCAGCAGCTTAGCCAATCTAGGACAGTTTGGCTACACCTTC	CASSLANLGQFGYTF
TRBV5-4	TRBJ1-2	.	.	TGTGCCAGCAGCTTAAGCGGGAACTATGGCTACACCTTC	CASSLSGNYGYTF
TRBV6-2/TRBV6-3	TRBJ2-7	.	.	TGTGCCAGCAGCCTGGGGCTGAGCTCCTACGAGCAGTACTTC	CASSLGLSSYEQYF
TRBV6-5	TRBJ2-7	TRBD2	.	TGTGCCAGCAGTACACTAGCGGGAGGGCCCCACGAGCAGTACTTC	CASSTLAGGPHEQYF
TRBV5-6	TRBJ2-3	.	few	TGTGCCAGCAGCTACTCCGGGACCCCAAGCACAGATACGCAGTATTTT	CASSYSGTPSTDTQYF
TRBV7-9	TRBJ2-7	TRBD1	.	TGTGCCAGCAGCTTAGGTGGGACAGGAATCTCCTACGAGCAGTACTTC	CASSLGGTGISYEQYF
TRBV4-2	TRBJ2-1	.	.	TGTGCCAGCAGCCAAGGGCTGAGCGGAAGCTTGAATGAGCAGTTCTTC	CASSQGLSGSLNEQFF
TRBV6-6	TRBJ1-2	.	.	TGTGCCAGCGTCGGGGGAGACGGCTACACCTTC	CASVGGDGYTF
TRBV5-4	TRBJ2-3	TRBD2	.	TGTGCCAGCAGTCCATCTAGCGGGAGTAAAACAGATACGCAGTATTTT	CASSPSSGSKTDTQYF
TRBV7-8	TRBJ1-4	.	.	TGTGCCAGCAGCTTAGCTCCTGCCTTGGGGGTTCAGGGGCGCGATGAAAAACTGTTTTTT	CASSLAPALGVQGRDEKLFF
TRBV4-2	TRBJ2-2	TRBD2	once	TGTGCCAGCAGCCAAGACAGCGGGGGGACGACGAACACCGGGGAGCTGTTTTTT	CASSQDSGGTTNTGELFF
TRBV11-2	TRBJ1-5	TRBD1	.	TGTGCCAGCAGCATCCAGGGGGCAGGACAGCCCCAGCATTTT	CASSIQGAGQPQHF
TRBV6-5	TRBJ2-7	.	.	TGTGCCAGCAACGGCCGAGGGCCCTCCTACGAGCAGTACTTC	CASNGRGPSYEQYF
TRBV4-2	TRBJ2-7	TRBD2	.	TGTGCCAGCAGCCAGAAAACGGGACTAGGTCCCTACGAGCAGTACTTC	CASSQKTGLGPYEQYF
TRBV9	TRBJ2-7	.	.	TGTGCCAGCAGCGTAGGGCCCGGCTCCTACGAGCAGTACTTC	CASSVGPGSYEQYF
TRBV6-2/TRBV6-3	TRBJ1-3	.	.	TGTGCCAGCAGTTACAGGACCGAAATTGGAAACACCATATATTTT	CASSYRTEIGNTIYF
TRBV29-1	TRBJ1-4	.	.	TGCAGCGTTGGGATAGGGGATCCTGAAAAACTGTTTTTT	CSVGIGDPEKLFF
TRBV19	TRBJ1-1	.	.	TGTGCCAGTAGTAAAGCCGGGACGCAAAACACTGAAGCTTTCTTT	CASSKAGTQNTEAFF
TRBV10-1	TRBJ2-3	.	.	TGCGCCAGCAGTAGTGGGGGGGCCAGCACAGATACGCAGTATTTT	CASSSGGASTDTQYF
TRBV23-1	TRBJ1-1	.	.	TGCGCCAGCAGTCAACGTCGTCGGGAAGCTTTCTTT	CASSQRRREAFF
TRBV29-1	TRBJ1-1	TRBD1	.	TGCAGCGGTGTACAGGGGGACACTGAAGCTTTCTTT	CSGVQGDTEAFF
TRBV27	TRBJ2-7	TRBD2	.	TGTGCCAGCAGTACACGCCTAGCGGGAGTATCCTACGAGCAGTACTTC	CASSTRLAGVSYEQYF
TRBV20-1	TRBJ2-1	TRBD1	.	TGCAGTGCTAGTCAAGGACAGGACCACAATGAGCAGTTCTTC	CSASQGQDHNEQFF
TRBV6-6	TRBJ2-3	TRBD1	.	TGTGCCAGCAGTTATGACAGGGGGGCAACTACGCAGTATTTT	CASSYDRGATTQYF
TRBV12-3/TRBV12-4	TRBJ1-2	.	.	TGTGCCAGCGCGGGGCAGGGGACCGGCTACACCTTC	CASAGQGTGYTF
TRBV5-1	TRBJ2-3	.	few	TGCGCCAGCAGCTTACTAGCTAGACCCACAGATACGCAGTATTTT	CASSLLARPTDTQYF
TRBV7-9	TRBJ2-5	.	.	TGTGCCAGCAGCTTATTCCCACAGGGTCAGAAGGAGACCCAGTACTTC	CASSLFPQGQKETQYF
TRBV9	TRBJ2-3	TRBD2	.	TGTGCCAGCAGCCTCGGACTAGCGGAAAGCACAGATACGCAGTATTTT	CASSLGLAESTDTQYF
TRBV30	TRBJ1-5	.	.	TGTGCCTTGGATGGACCTCAACTAGGACAGCCCCAGCATTTT	CALDGPQLGQPQHF
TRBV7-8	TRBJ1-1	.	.	TGTGCCAGCAGCCCGACTCGGGGTTCGGGCGTTATGAACACTGAAGCTTTCTTT	CASSPTRGSGVMNTEAFF
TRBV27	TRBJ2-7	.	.	TGTGCCAGCAGTTTATTAGAGCAGTACTTC	CASSLLEQYF